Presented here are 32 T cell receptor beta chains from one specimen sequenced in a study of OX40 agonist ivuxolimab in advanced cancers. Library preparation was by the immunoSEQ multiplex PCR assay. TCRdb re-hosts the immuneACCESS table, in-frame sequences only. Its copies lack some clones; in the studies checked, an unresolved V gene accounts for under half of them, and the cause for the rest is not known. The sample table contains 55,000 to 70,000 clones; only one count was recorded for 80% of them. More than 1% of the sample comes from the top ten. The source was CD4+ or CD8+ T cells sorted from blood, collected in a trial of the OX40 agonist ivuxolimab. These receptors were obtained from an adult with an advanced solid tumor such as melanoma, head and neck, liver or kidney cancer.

CDR3 loop: CASSEIPEETQYF. DNA of the CDR3: TGTGCCAGCAGTGAAATTCCCGAAGAGACCCAGTACTTC. The V gene is TRBV6-1, the J gene TRBJ2-5; D is undetermined. Between the trimmed V and J ends, which lost 2 bases and 3 bases, there was a span of 7 bases. CDR3 length equals 13 residues. Per germline, CDR1 MNHNS and CDR2 SASEGT.

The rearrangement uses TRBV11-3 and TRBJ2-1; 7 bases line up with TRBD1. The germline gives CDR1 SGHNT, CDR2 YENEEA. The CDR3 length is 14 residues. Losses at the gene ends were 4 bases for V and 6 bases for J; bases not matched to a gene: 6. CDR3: CASSSGQDTNEQFF. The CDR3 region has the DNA TGTGCCAGCAGCTCCGGACAGGATACCAATGAGCAGTTCTTC.

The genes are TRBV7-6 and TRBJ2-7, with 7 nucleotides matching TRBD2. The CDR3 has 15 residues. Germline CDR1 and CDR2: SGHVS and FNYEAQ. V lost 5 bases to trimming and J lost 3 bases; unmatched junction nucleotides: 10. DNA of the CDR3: TGTGCCAGCAGCAACATCCCCAGCGGGGTCTACGAGCAGTACTTC. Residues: CASSNIPSGVYEQYF.

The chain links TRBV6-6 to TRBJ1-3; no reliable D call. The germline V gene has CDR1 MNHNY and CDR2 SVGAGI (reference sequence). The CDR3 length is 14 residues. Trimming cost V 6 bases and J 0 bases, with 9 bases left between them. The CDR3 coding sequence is TGTGCCAGCAGCTCACAAATCTCTGGAAACACCATATATTTT. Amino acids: CASSSQISGNTIYF.

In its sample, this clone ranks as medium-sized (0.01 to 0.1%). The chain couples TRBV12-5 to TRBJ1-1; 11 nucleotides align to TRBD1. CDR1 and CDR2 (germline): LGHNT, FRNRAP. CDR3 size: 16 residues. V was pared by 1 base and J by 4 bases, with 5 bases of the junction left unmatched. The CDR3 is CASGLETGTGGTEAFF. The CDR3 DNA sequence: TGTGCTAGTGGTTTGGAAACCGGGACAGGGGGCACTGAAGCTTTCTTT.

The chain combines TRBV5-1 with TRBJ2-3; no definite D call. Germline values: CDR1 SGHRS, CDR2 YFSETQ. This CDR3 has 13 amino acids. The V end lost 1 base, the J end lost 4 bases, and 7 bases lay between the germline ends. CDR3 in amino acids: CASSLSTADTQYF. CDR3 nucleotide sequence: TGCGCCAGCAGCTTGAGTACTGCAGATACGCAGTATTTT.

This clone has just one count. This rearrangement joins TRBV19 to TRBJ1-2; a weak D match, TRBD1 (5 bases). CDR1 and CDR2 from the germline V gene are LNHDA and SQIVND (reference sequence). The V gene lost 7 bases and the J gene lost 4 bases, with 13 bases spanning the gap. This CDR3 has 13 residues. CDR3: CASTPTGPYGYTF. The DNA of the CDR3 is TGTGCCAGTACCCCAACAGGCCCCTATGGCTACACCTTC.

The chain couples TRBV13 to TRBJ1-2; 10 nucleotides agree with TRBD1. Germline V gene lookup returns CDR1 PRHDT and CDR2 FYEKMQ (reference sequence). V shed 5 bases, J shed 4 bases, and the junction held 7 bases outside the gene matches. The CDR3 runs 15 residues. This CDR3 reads CASSARQGASYGYTF. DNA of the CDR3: TGTGCCAGCAGCGCCCGACAGGGGGCTTCCTATGGCTACACCTTC.

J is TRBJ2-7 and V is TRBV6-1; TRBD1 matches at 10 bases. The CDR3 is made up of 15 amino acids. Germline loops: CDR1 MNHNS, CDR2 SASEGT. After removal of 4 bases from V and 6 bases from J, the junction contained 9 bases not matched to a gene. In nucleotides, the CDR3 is TGTGCCAGCAGTGTTCCCGGGACAGGGGTCGGCGAGCAGTACTTC. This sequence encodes CASSVPGTGVGEQYF.

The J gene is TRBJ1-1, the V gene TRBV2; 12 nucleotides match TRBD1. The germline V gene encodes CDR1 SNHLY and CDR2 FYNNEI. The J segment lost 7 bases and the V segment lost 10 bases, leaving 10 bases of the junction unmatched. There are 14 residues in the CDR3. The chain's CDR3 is CATYPGTGGREAFF. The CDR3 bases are TGTGCCACTTACCCCGGGACAGGGGGCCGTGAAGCTTTCTTT.

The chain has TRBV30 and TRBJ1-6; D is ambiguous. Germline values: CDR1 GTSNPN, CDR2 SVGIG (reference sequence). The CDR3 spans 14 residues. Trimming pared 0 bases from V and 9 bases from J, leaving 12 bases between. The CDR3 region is CAWSVRSFGSPLHF. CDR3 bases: TGTGCCTGGAGTGTGCGCAGCTTTGGTTCACCCCTCCACTTT.

In nucleotides, the CDR3 is TGCGCCAGCAGCCACGATAATTCACCCCTCCACTTT. Its protein is CASSHDNSPLHF. The genes are TRBV4-1 and TRBJ1-6; no clear D. V was clipped by 3 bases and J by 5 bases, with 2 bases between them. CDR1 is MGHRA, CDR2 YSYEKL, per germline. There are 12 residues in the CDR3.

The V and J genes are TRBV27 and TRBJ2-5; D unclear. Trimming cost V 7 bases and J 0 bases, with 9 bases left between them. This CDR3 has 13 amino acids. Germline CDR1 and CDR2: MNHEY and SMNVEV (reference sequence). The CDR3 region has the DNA TGTGCCAGCACCTCCAGTCACCAAGAGACCCAGTACTTC. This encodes CASTSSHQETQYF.

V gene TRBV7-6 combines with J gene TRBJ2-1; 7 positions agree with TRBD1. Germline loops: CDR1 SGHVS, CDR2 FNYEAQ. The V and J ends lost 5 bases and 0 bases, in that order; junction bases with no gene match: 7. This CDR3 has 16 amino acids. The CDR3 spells CASSGAWTGSYNEQFF. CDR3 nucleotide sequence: TGTGCCAGCAGCGGGGCTTGGACAGGCTCCTACAATGAGCAGTTCTTC. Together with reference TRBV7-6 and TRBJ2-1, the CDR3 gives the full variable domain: GAGVSQSPRYKVTKRGQDVALRCDPISGHVSLYWYRQALGQGPEFLTYFNYEAQQDKSGLPNDRFSAERPEGSISTLTIQRTEQRDSAMYRCASSGAWTGSYNEQFFGPGTRLTVL.

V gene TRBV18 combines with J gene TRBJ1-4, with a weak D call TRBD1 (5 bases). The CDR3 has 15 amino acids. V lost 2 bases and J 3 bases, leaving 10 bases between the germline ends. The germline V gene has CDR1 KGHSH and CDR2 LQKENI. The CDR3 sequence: CASSPAQGANEKLFF. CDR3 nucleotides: TGTGCCAGCTCACCAGCTCAAGGGGCTAATGAAAAACTGTTTTTT.

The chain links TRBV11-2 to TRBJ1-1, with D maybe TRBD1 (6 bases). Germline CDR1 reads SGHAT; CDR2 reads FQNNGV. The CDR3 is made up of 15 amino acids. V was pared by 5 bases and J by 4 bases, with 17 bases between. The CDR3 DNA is TGTGCCAGCAGCCCCCCGTCTGGGGGGCGCACTGAAGCTTTCTTT. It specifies CASSPPSGGRTEAFF.

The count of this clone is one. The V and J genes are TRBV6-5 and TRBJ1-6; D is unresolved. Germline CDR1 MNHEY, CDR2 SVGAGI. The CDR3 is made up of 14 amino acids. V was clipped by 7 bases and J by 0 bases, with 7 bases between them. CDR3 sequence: CASTRSSYNSPLHF. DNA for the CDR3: TGTGCCAGCACTCGGAGCTCCTATAATTCACCCCTCCACTTT.

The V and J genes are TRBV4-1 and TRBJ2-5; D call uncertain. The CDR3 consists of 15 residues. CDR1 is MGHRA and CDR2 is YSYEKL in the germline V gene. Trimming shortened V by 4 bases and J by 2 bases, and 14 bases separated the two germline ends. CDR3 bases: TGCGCCAGCAGCCCTCACGCGGACGGTCAAGAGACCCAGTACTTC. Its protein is CASSPHADGQETQYF.

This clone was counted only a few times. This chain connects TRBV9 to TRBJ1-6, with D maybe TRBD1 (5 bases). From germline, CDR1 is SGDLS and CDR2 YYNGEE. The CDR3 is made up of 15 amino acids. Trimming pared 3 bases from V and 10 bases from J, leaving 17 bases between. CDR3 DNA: TGTGCCAGCAGCGCCAGACCGGGACTAGAGTCACCCCTCCACTTT. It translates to CASSARPGLESPLHF. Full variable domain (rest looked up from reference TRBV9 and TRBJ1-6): DSGVTQTPKHLITATGQRVTLRCSPRSGDLSVYWYQQSLDQGLQFLIQYYNGEERAKGNILERFSAQQFPDLHSELNLSSLELGDSALYFCASSARPGLESPLHFGNGTRLTVT.

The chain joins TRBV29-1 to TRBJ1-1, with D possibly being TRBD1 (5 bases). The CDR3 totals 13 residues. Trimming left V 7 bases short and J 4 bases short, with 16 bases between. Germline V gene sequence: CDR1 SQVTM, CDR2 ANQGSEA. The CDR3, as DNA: TGCAGCGCCTTAGATCGACAGTCCACTGAAGCTTTCTTT. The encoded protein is CSALDRQSTEAFF.

The CDR3 protein is CASSLELTVYEQYF. In DNA form, the CDR3 reads TGTGCCAGCAGCTTAGAGTTGACAGTCTACGAGCAGTACTTC. The V call is TRBV11-2, the J call TRBJ2-7; D possibly corresponds to TRBD1 (5 bases). CDR1 SGHAT and CDR2 FQNNGV come from the germline V gene. V dropped 0 bases and J dropped 3 bases, with 9 bases sitting between them. The CDR3 has 14 amino acids.

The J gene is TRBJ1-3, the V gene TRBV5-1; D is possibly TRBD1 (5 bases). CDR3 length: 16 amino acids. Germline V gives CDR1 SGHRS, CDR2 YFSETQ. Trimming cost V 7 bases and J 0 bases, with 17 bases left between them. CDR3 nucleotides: TGCGCCAGCTCCTGGACAATGGTGAGCTCTGGAAACACCATATATTTT. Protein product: CASSWTMVSSGNTIYF.

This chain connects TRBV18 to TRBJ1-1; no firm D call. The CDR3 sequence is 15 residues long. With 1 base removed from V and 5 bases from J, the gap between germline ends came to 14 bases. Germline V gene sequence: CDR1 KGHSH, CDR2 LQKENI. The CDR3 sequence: CASSPQEGGTTEAFF. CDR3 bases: TGTGCCAGCTCACCACAGGAGGGTGGTACTACTGAAGCTTTCTTT.

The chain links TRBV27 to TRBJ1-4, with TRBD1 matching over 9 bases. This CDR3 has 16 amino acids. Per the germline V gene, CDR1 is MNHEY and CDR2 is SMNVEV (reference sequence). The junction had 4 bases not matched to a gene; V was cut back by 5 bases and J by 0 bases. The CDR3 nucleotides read TGTGCCAGCAGTAGGAGGGACAGGGCAACTAATGAAAAACTGTTTTTT. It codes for CASSRRDRATNEKLFF.

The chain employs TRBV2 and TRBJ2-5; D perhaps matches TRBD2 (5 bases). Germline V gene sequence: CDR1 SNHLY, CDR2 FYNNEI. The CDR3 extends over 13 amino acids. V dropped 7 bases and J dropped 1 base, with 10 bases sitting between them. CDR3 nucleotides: TGTGCCAGCATAGGAGCGGCCCAAGAGACCCAGTACTTC. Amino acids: CASIGAAQETQYF.

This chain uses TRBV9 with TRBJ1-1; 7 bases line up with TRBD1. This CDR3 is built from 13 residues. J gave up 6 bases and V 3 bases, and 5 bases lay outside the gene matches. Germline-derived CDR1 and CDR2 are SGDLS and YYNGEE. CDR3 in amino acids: CASSATDRAEAFF. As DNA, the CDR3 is TGTGCCAGCAGCGCAACTGACAGGGCTGAAGCTTTCTTT.

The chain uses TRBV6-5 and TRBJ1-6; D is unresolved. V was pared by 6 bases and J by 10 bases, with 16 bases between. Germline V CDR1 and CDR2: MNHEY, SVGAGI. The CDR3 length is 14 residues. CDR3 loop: CASRDLSVRSPLHF. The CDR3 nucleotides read TGTGCCAGCAGGGACTTATCGGTTCGCTCACCCCTCCACTTT.

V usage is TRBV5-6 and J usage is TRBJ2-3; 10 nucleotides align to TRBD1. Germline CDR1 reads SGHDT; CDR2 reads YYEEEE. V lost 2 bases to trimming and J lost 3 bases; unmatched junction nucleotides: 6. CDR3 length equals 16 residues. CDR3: CASSFVPGQGTDTQYF. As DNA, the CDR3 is TGTGCCAGCAGCTTCGTCCCGGGACAGGGGACAGATACGCAGTATTTT.

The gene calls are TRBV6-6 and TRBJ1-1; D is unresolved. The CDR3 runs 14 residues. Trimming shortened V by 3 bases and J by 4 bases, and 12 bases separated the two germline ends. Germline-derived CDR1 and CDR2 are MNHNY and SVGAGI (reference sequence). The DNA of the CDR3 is TGTGCCAGCAGTTATAACCCCCGGTCCACTGAAGCTTTCTTT. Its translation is CASSYNPRSTEAFF.

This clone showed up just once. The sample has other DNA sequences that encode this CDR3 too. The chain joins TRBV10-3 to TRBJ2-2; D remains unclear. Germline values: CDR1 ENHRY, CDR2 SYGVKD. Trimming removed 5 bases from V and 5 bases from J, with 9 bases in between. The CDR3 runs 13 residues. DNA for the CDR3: TGTGCCATCAGTAAAGGAAGGACCGGGGAGCTGTTTTTT. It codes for CAISKGRTGELFF.

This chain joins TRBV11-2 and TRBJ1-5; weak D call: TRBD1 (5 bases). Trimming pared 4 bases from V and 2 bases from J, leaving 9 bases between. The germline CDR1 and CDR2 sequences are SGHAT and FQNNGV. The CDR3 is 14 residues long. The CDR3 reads CASSSLQGNQPQHF. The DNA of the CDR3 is TGTGCCAGCAGCTCCTTACAGGGCAATCAGCCCCAGCATTTT.

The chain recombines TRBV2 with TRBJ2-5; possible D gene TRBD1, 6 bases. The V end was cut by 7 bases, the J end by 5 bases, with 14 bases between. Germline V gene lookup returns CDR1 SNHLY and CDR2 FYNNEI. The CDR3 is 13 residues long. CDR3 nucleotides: TGTGCCAGCACCGAGTCAGGGGTGGAGACCCAGTACTTC. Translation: CASTESGVETQYF.